This T cell receptor (beta chain) was sequenced during a study of technical replicates of blood from a few donors. Trimming stripped 4 bases from V and 0 bases from J, with 8 bases between. Germline assignment: CDR1 SGDLS and CDR2 YYNGEE. The CDR3 sequence is 13 residues long. Only in-frame clones appear in the TCRdb table, and some are missing; sequencing was by immunoSEQ multiplex PCR. The sample includes approximately 89,000 clones, 85% to 95% of them seen just once. The TCR comes from a human donor in good health. The specimen sequenced was T cells isolated from PBMCs. V is TRBV9 and J is TRBJ2-7; TRBD1 might be the D (6 bases). CDR3 sequence (DNA): TGTGCCAGCAGCCCAGGGGACTCCTACGAGCAGTACTTC. It is translated as CASSPGDSYEQYF. Complete variable domain (other parts from reference TRBV9 and TRBJ2-7): DSGVTQTPKHLITATGQRVTLRCSPRSGDLSVYWYQQSLDQGLQFLIQYYNGEERAKGNILERFSAQQFPDLHSELNLSSLELGDSALYFCASSPGDSYEQYFGPGTRLTVT.